The 27 T cell receptor beta chains given below trace back to one sample, sequenced in a study of T cell changes during pregnancy in multiple sclerosis. Generated by immunoSEQ multiplex PCR, the TCRdb table keeps only in-frame clones and is missing some. The table lists about 83,000 clones, 90% to 95% of them singletons. The specimen was peripheral blood, collected in the second trimester of pregnancy. Receptor source: a female donor with multiple sclerosis, enrolled in a pregnancy study.

This clone was counted ten times or more. The rearrangement joins TRBV7-9 to TRBJ1-1; D unclear. The germline gives CDR1 SEHNR, CDR2 FQNEAQ (reference sequence). The CDR3 covers 12 residues. Trimming stripped 3 bases from V and 6 bases from J, with 8 bases between. Written as DNA, the CDR3 is TGTGCCAGCAGCTTCCCCCTTGCTGAAGCTTTCTTT. Amino acid sequence: CASSFPLAEAFF.

The chain recombines TRBV5-5 with TRBJ2-7, with TRBD1 matching over 7 bases. The CDR3 sequence is 15 residues long. V was pared by 2 bases and J by 1 base, with 6 bases of the junction left unmatched. Germline CDR1 SGHKS, CDR2 YYEKEE (reference sequence). In nucleotides, the CDR3 is TGTGCCAGCAGCTTACAGGGGCATCCTTCCTACGAGCAGTACTTC. Translated, it gives CASSLQGHPSYEQYF. The variable domain in full, completed from reference TRBV5-5 and TRBJ2-7, reads DAGVTQSPTHLIKTRGQQVTLRCSPISGHKSVSWYQQVLGQGPQFIFQYYEKEERGRGNFPDRFSARQFPNYSSELNVNALLLGDSALYLCASSLQGHPSYEQYFGPGTRLTVT.

The gene calls are TRBV14 and TRBJ2-7, with D possibly being TRBD1 (8 bases). The length of the CDR3 is 15 residues. The germline CDR1 and CDR2 sequences are SGHDN and FVKESK. The V and J ends lost 2 bases and 1 base respectively, with 12 bases between them. CDR3 region: CASSQLQGGSYEQYF. The CDR3 region has the DNA TGTGCCAGCAGCCAATTACAGGGGGGGTCCTACGAGCAGTACTTC. The variable domain in full, with the rest retrieved from reference TRBV14 and TRBJ2-7, is EAGVTQFPSHSVIEKGQTVTLRCDPISGHDNLYWYRRVMGKEIKFLLHFVKESKQDESGMPNNRFLAERTGGTYSTLKVQPAELEDSGVYFCASSQLQGGSYEQYFGPGTRLTVT.

This chain links TRBV5-1 with TRBJ2-7, with a weak D call TRBD2 (5 bases). The V end lost 7 bases, the J end lost 3 bases, and 20 bases lay between the germline ends. Germline-derived CDR1 and CDR2 are SGHRS and YFSETQ. The CDR3 totals 15 residues. The CDR3 DNA follows: TGCGCCAGCTCCCGGGATGACTCGCTCAGCTACGAGCAGTACTTC. Protein: CASSRDDSLSYEQYF.

The chain couples TRBV6-4 to TRBJ1-2; maybe TRBD1 (5 bases). With 0 bases removed from V and 7 bases from J, the gap between germline ends came to 12 bases. From germline, CDR1 is MRHNA and CDR2 SNTAGT. This CDR3 spans 14 amino acids. CDR3 sequence (DNA): TGTGCCAGCAGTGACTCGGGGGAGGGAGGTGGCTACACCTTC. It translates to CASSDSGEGGGYTF.

This sequence joins TRBV10-3 and TRBJ1-1; the D gene is possibly TRBD1 (5 bases). The CDR3 is 13 residues long. The V and J ends lost 7 bases and 0 bases respectively, with 9 bases between them. Germline values: CDR1 ENHRY, CDR2 SYGVKD. The CDR3 DNA reads TGTGCCATCAAGGCAGGGCTGAACACTGAAGCTTTCTTT. Its protein is CAIKAGLNTEAFF.

The rearrangement joins TRBV28 to TRBJ2-1; a weak D match, TRBD1 (6 bases). V gave up 2 bases and J gave up 8 bases, with 16 bases separating them. The CDR3 consists of 15 residues. Germline V CDR1 and CDR2: MDHEN, SYDVKM. The CDR3 bases are TGTGCCAGCAGTTTAACAGGGCCCTTTTGGGATGAGCAGTTCTTC. Translating it yields CASSLTGPFWDEQFF.

The chain links TRBV4-1 to TRBJ1-1; 7 bases line up with TRBD1. Trimming took 5 bases from V and 8 from J; bases not matched to a gene: 8. The CDR3 sequence is 13 residues long. Germline CDR1 reads MGHRA; CDR2 reads YSYEKL. CDR3 region: CASSNRGRPEAFF. DNA of the CDR3: TGCGCCAGCAGCAACAGGGGACGGCCCGAAGCTTTCTTT.

The chain joins TRBV9 to TRBJ2-6, with 10 bases that match TRBD1. The CDR3 spans 18 residues. Per germline, CDR1 SGDLS and CDR2 YYNGEE. Trimming removed 2 bases from V and 1 base from J; junction bases left unmatched: 6. The CDR3 region has the DNA TGTGCCAGCAGCGTTACGACAGGGGGCGGATCTGGGGCCAACGTCCTGACTTTC. The encoded protein is CASSVTTGGGSGANVLTF.

The gene calls are TRBV2 and TRBJ1-2, with TRBD1 matching 7 bases. The CDR3 sequence is 14 residues long. Trimming at V came to 6 bases and at J to 4 bases, leaving 8 bases not matched to a gene. From germline, CDR1 is SNHLY and CDR2 FYNNEI. CDR3 region: CASRPRQGGYGYTF. In DNA, the CDR3 is TGTGCCAGCAGACCCCGACAGGGTGGCTATGGCTACACCTTC.

The gene calls are TRBV28 and TRBJ2-7; TRBD2 agrees at 8 bases. J gave up 3 bases and V 5 bases, and 9 bases lay outside the gene matches. Germline CDR1 MDHEN, CDR2 SYDVKM. The CDR3 is 15 amino acids. This CDR3 reads CASSRSGGYGYEQYF. The CDR3 DNA is TGTGCCAGCAGTCGATCGGGGGGGTATGGCTACGAGCAGTACTTC.

V is TRBV7-2 and J is TRBJ2-3, with 7 nucleotides matching TRBD2. This CDR3 contains 15 residues. The J segment lost 5 bases and the V segment lost 5 bases, leaving 10 bases of the junction unmatched. Germline CDR1 is SGHTA and CDR2 is FQGNSA. The CDR3 here is CASSSWGGSGDTQYF. The CDR3 nucleotides read TGTGCCAGCAGCAGCTGGGGGGGGAGTGGAGATACGCAGTATTTT.

This clone was picked up one time. The CDR3 here is CASSLTMGQEVGGEQYF. CDR3 sequence (DNA): TGTGCCAGCAGCCTAACAATGGGACAGGAAGTTGGGGGCGAGCAGTACTTC. The chain joins TRBV13 to TRBJ2-7; TRBD1 agrees at 8 bases. The V segment lost 5 bases and the J segment 6 bases; nucleotides outside the gene matches: 18. The germline gives CDR1 PRHDT, CDR2 FYEKMQ (reference sequence). The CDR3 consists of 17 residues. The variable domain in full, completed from reference TRBV13 and TRBJ2-7, reads AAGVIQSPRHLIKEKRETATLKCYPIPRHDTVYWYQQGPGQDPQFLISFYEKMQSDKGSIPDRFSAQQFSDYHSELNMSSLELGDSALYFCASSLTMGQEVGGEQYFGPGTRLTVT.

V gene TRBV5-5 combines with J gene TRBJ2-1; 9 bases fit TRBD2. CDR3 length equals 15 residues. J gave up 7 bases and V 0 bases, and 5 bases lay outside the gene matches. Germline CDR1 reads SGHKS; CDR2 reads YYEKEE (reference sequence). The CDR3 loop reads CASSLAREGGNEQFF. As DNA, the CDR3 is TGTGCCAGCAGCTTGGCGCGGGAGGGGGGGAATGAGCAGTTCTTC.

The V gene is TRBV14, the J gene TRBJ1-1, with unresolved D. The CDR3 runs 14 residues. Germline CDR1 and CDR2: SGHDN and FVKESK. V gave up 0 bases and J gave up 11 bases, with 16 bases separating them. The CDR3 DNA sequence: TGTGCCAGCAGCCAAGATTGGGCTACGGGGTTGGCTTTCTTT. It yields the protein CASSQDWATGLAFF.

The chain couples TRBV9 to TRBJ2-7; D perhaps matches TRBD2 (5 bases). The CDR3 has 14 residues. CDR1 is SGDLS, CDR2 YYNGEE, per germline. Trimming stripped 4 bases from V and 1 base from J, with 12 bases between. CDR3 in DNA: TGTGCCAGCAGCCCGAAGGACTTATCCTACGAGCAGTACTTC. Translation gives CASSPKDLSYEQYF.

The V and J genes are TRBV27 and TRBJ2-1; TRBD2 matches 9 bases. The CDR3 spans 15 residues. Germline CDR1 is MNHEY and CDR2 is SMNVEV (reference sequence). V lost 5 bases, J lost 5 bases, and 7 bases stayed unmatched. For the CDR3, the DNA is TGTGCCAGCAGTACTTGGCGGGAGGGCGACAATGAGCAGTTCTTC. This sequence encodes CASSTWREGDNEQFF.

The rearrangement links TRBV2 to TRBJ1-5, with D maybe TRBD1 (6 bases). V gave up 2 bases and J gave up 5 bases, with 10 bases separating them. This CDR3 contains 14 residues. Germline CDR1 is SNHLY and CDR2 is FYNNEI. The CDR3 coding sequence is TGTGCCAGCAGTGAAAGGGGGGGATATCAGCCCCAGCATTTT. This codes for CASSERGGYQPQHF.

This chain connects TRBV10-3 to TRBJ1-2; 10 bases match TRBD1. The CDR3 is made up of 15 amino acids. The germline CDR1 and CDR2 sequences are ENHRY and SYGVKD. J lost 5 bases, V lost 4 bases, and 7 bases had no gene match. CDR3 sequence: CAISGPDRGGYGYTF. The CDR3 DNA reads TGTGCCATCAGTGGGCCGGACAGGGGGGGTTATGGCTACACCTTC.

This chain uses TRBV13 with TRBJ2-5, with 13 bases fitting TRBD2. In germline, CDR1 is PRHDT, CDR2 FYEKMQ (reference sequence). The CDR3 sequence is 17 residues long. V dropped 7 bases and J dropped 3; count of bases not matched to a gene: 11. The DNA for the CDR3 is TGTGCCAGCAACAGGAGGGGACTAGCGGGACCAAAAGAGACCCAGTACTTC. Amino acids: CASNRRGLAGPKETQYF. Filled out from reference TRBV13 and TRBJ2-5, the complete variable domain reads AAGVIQSPRHLIKEKRETATLKCYPIPRHDTVYWYQQGPGQDPQFLISFYEKMQSDKGSIPDRFSAQQFSDYHSELNMSSLELGDSALYFCASNRRGLAGPKETQYFGPGTRLLVL.

This chain connects TRBV10-2 to TRBJ2-2, with TRBD1 as a possible D gene (5 bases). The CDR3 has 14 amino acids. Per the germline V gene, CDR1 is WSHSY and CDR2 is SAAADI. V was pared by 4 bases and J by 2 bases, with 8 bases between. CDR3 amino acids: CASSARDNTGELFF. In DNA form, the CDR3 reads TGCGCCAGCAGTGCCAGGGATAACACCGGGGAGCTGTTTTTT.

The chain combines TRBV5-1 with TRBJ2-7; no clear D. The CDR3 is made up of 14 amino acids. Germline V CDR1 and CDR2: SGHRS, YFSETQ. Trimming cost V 1 base and J 0 bases, with 8 bases left between them. CDR3 in DNA: TGCGCCAGCAGCTTGACGACTGGCTCCTACGAGCAGTACTTC. This encodes CASSLTTGSYEQYF.

The chain links TRBV19 to TRBJ2-7, with TRBD2 identical over 7 bases. After removal of 4 bases from V and 5 bases from J, the junction contained 5 bases not matched to a gene. Germline assignment: CDR1 LNHDA and CDR2 SQIVND (reference sequence). The CDR3 consists of 13 residues. CDR3 amino acids: CASSSGSLNEQYF. The CDR3 region has the DNA TGTGCCAGTAGTAGCGGGAGTTTGAACGAGCAGTACTTC.

V is TRBV30 and J is TRBJ1-5; 9 nucleotides match TRBD1. The germline gives CDR1 GTSNPN, CDR2 SVGIG (reference sequence). The CDR3 extends over 16 amino acids. J was trimmed by 1 base and V by 2 bases; bases with no gene match: 6. The CDR3 DNA reads TGTGCCTGGAGTTACAGGGGGCGCCGGAGCAATCAGCCCCAGCATTTT. This sequence encodes CAWSYRGRRSNQPQHF.

This chain uses TRBV2 with TRBJ2-7, with a possible D match to TRBD1 (6 bases). Per germline, CDR1 SNHLY and CDR2 FYNNEI. CDR3 length equals 14 residues. The V and J ends lost 7 bases and 3 bases respectively, with 16 bases between them. As DNA, the CDR3 is TGTGCCAGCATCGAGAGGAGCAGGGGCTACGAGCAGTACTTC. It encodes CASIERSRGYEQYF.

This sequence joins TRBV27 and TRBJ2-1; TRBD2 agrees at 9 bases. The germline CDR1 and CDR2 sequences are MNHEY and SMNVEV (reference sequence). This CDR3 spans 15 amino acids. Losses at the gene ends were 3 bases for V and 1 base for J; bases not matched to a gene: 1. CDR3 loop: CASSLAGGSYNEQFF. The CDR3 DNA follows: TGTGCCAGCAGTTTGGCGGGAGGGTCCTACAATGAGCAGTTCTTC.

The chain has TRBV11-3 and TRBJ2-7, with TRBD1 matching 8 bases. In germline, CDR1 is SGHNT, CDR2 YENEEA. The CDR3 is 15 residues long. Losses at the gene ends were 2 bases for V and 3 bases for J; bases not matched to a gene: 6. The CDR3 here is CASSLLFGQGYEQYF. For the CDR3, the DNA is TGTGCCAGCAGCTTATTGTTCGGACAGGGCTACGAGCAGTACTTC.